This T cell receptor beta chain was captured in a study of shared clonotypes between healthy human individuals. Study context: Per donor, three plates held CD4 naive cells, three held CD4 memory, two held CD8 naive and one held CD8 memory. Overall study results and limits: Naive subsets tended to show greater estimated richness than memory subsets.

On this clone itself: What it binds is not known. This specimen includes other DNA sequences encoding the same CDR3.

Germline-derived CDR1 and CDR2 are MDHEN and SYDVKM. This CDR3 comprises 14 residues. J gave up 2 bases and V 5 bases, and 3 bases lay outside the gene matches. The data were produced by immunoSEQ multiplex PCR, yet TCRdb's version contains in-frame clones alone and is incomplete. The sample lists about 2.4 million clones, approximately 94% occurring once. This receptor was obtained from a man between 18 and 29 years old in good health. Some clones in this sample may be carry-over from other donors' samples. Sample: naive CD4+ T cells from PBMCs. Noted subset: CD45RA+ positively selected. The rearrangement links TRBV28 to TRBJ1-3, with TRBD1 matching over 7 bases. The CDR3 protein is CASSPTGAGNTIYF. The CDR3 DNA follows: TGTGCCAGCAGTCCAACAGGGGCTGGAAACACCATATATTTT.